The rows below give T cell receptor beta chains drawn from one sample of a study of vaccination and CD4 T cells after COVID-19. Each CDR3 protein gets one entry after TCRdb re-called the PCR reads with MiXCR. Here the sample spans about 13,000 distinct CDR3 sequences, roughly 26% being singletons. The antigens these receptors bind are not known. Here the sequenced sample was CD4+ T cells from blood, cultured in vitro, taken before SARS-CoV-2 vaccination. These receptors were taken from a human donor who received a COVID-19 vaccine. Each CDR3 is given with its conserved first and last residue. The D gene is left open where the match is weak. Some rows have no size entry. The others give once, few or many, or a class for an expanded clone.

v_call: TRBV6-1; clone_size: NA; j_call: TRBJ1-1; d_call: TRBD1; cdr3_nt: TGTGCCAGCAGTCCGACAGGACAGGGGAACACTGAAGCTTTCTTT; cdr3_aa: CASSPTGQGNTEAFF
v_call: TRBV3-1; clone_size: NA; j_call: TRBJ1-3; d_call: NA; cdr3_nt: TGTGCCAGCAGCCAAGAAGATGGAAACACCATATATTTT; cdr3_aa: CASSQEDGNTIYF
v_call: TRBV25-1; clone_size: large; j_call: TRBJ2-3; d_call: NA; cdr3_nt: TGTGCCAGCAGTGGGACAGACTCCATCACAGATACGCAGTATTTT; cdr3_aa: CASSGTDSITDTQYF
v_call: TRBV6-1; clone_size: NA; j_call: TRBJ1-1; d_call: TRBD1; cdr3_nt: TGTGCCAGCAGTCCATTGGACAGGGCGGAGACTGAAGCTTTCTTT; cdr3_aa: CASSPLDRAETEAFF
v_call: TRBV10-3; clone_size: NA; j_call: TRBJ1-5; d_call: NA; cdr3_nt: TGTGCCATCAGTGCCCGGGGCATGGGCAATCAGCCCCAGCATTTT; cdr3_aa: CAISARGMGNQPQHF
v_call: TRBV7-9; clone_size: few; j_call: TRBJ2-3; d_call: TRBD1; cdr3_nt: TGTGCCAGCAGCTTGACAGGGGGCGCCCCCACAGATACGCAGTATTTT; cdr3_aa: CASSLTGGAPTDTQYF
v_call: TRBV2; clone_size: few; j_call: TRBJ1-5; d_call: NA; cdr3_nt: TGTGCCAGCAGTGATGGGGCCAGGGTCAATCAGCCCCAGCATTTT; cdr3_aa: CASSDGARVNQPQHF
v_call: TRBV27; clone_size: NA; j_call: TRBJ1-1; d_call: NA; cdr3_nt: TGTGCCAGCAGGTGGGCGGGGGCGGGTGAAGCTTTCTTT; cdr3_aa: CASRWAGAGEAFF
v_call: TRBV6-1; clone_size: few; j_call: TRBJ2-7; d_call: TRBD2; cdr3_nt: TGTGCCAGCGGGCGGGGGGGAAAGGACGAGCAGTACTTC; cdr3_aa: CASGRGGKDEQYF
v_call: TRBV21-1; clone_size: few; j_call: TRBJ2-5; d_call: NA; cdr3_nt: TGTGCCAGCAGCAATAACATCCCACGGGGGGTACAAGAGACCCAGTACTTC; cdr3_aa: CASSNNIPRGVQETQYF
v_call: TRBV30; clone_size: few; j_call: TRBJ2-7; d_call: TRBD1; cdr3_nt: TGTGCCTGGAGTGCGGACAGGGGGCTCTACGAGCAGTACTTC; cdr3_aa: CAWSADRGLYEQYF
v_call: TRBV10-1; clone_size: few; j_call: TRBJ2-7; d_call: NA; cdr3_nt: TGCGCCAGCAGTTACAGGGTTGGCGAGCAGTACTTC; cdr3_aa: CASSYRVGEQYF
v_call: TRBV25-1; clone_size: NA; j_call: TRBJ1-2; d_call: TRBD1; cdr3_nt: TGTGCCAGCAGTGAATCCGACAGGGACTATGGCTACACCTTC; cdr3_aa: CASSESDRDYGYTF
v_call: TRBV12-3/TRBV12-4; clone_size: NA; j_call: TRBJ2-2; d_call: NA; cdr3_nt: TGTGCCAGCAGTTTATTCTGGACTGGGGGGAACACCGGGGAGCTGTTTTTT; cdr3_aa: CASSLFWTGGNTGELFF
v_call: TRBV15; clone_size: NA; j_call: TRBJ1-5; d_call: TRBD1; cdr3_nt: TGTGCCACCAGCAGAGATTATGGGACAGGGGAAAGCAATCAGCCCCAGCATTTT; cdr3_aa: CATSRDYGTGESNQPQHF